Listed below are T cell receptor beta chains from one sample, sequenced in a study of T cell responses to AZD1222 COVID-19 vaccine. Method: immunoSEQ multiplex PCR; TCRdb's copy keeps in-frame clones and lacks some. The table lists 150,000 to 200,000 clones, 88% of them singletons. This sample comprised peripheral blood, obtained 28 days after the second AZD1222 dose. Receptor source: an adult who received the AZD1222 COVID-19 vaccine. Both conserved end residues are part of each CDR3. Fields, in order: clone size, J gene, V gene, D gene, CDR3 DNA, CDR3 protein. D genes are given only for firm matches. Clone size is shown for a subset of rows, as once, few, many or a class of expanded clone.

>.|TRBJ2-2|TRBV19|.
TGTGCCAGTAGTGGCCAGACCAACACCGGGGAGCTGTTTTTT
CASSGQTNTGELFF
>.|TRBJ2-2|TRBV9|TRBD2
TGTGCCAGCAGCGTAGGAGGCGGGGGGGCCCACGGGGAGCTGTTTTTT
CASSVGGGGAHGELFF
>.|TRBJ1-6|TRBV5-6|TRBD1
TGTGCCAGCCGCAAGGGACAGGGTGTAAGCTCCTATAATTCACCCCTCCACTTT
CASRKGQGVSSYNSPLHF
>.|TRBJ1-3|TRBV4-2|.
TGTGCCAGCAGCCAACAGGGTAGGGACACTGGAAACACCATATATTTT
CASSQQGRDTGNTIYF
>once|TRBJ1-1|TRBV19|TRBD1
TGTGCCAGTAGCCGAACAGGGGTAACCACTGAAGCTTTCTTT
CASSRTGVTTEAFF
>.|TRBJ1-3|TRBV9|.
TGTGCCAGCAGCGATCTTAGTTCTGGAAACACCATATATTTT
CASSDLSSGNTIYF
>.|TRBJ2-1|TRBV29-1|TRBD2
TGCAGCGTTGAAAGTCGGGGGGGGACTGGGAATGAGCAGTTCTTC
CSVESRGGTGNEQFF
>.|TRBJ2-7|TRBV6-5|.
TGTGCCAGCAGCGACAGTAGCTCCTACGAGCAGTACTTC
CASSDSSSYEQYF
>.|TRBJ1-1|TRBV29-1|.
TGCAGCGTTTTAAGGGTAGGCACTGAAGCTTTCTTT
CSVLRVGTEAFF
>.|TRBJ2-1|TRBV6-5|TRBD2
TGTGCCAGCAGTTCGTCTAGCGGGGGAGCCTTCGGTGAGCAGTTCTTC
CASSSSSGGAFGEQFF
>.|TRBJ1-6|TRBV7-9|.
TGTGCCAGCAGCTTAGGAGGTGTCGGATCCCATTCACCCCTCCACTTT
CASSLGGVGSHSPLHF
>once|TRBJ2-7|TRBV30|TRBD1
TGTGCCTGGCAGGACAGGGCAAAGTTCTACGAGCAGTACTTC
CAWQDRAKFYEQYF
>.|TRBJ1-1|TRBV6-5|TRBD1
TGTGCCAGCAGGATGAGGGGGCGGGACACTGAAGCTTTCTTT
CASRMRGRDTEAFF
>once|TRBJ2-1|TRBV6-4|TRBD2
TGTGCCAGCAGTTCCTTAGCGGGGACTCGATACAATGAGCAGTTCTTC
CASSSLAGTRYNEQFF
>.|TRBJ1-1|TRBV29-1|.
TGCAGCGTTGGAGGGGTTAACACTGAAGCTTTCTTT
CSVGGVNTEAFF
>.|TRBJ1-1|TRBV11-2|.
TGTGCCAGCGCACACAGGACTGAAGCTTTCTTT
CASAHRTEAFF
>.|TRBJ1-2|TRBV25-1|.
TGTGCCAGCAAGGGGGTGGGCTACACCTTC
CASKGVGYTF
>few|TRBJ1-2|TRBV10-3|.
TGTGCCATCAGTGAGTCGACTCGTGCGGATGGCTACACCTTC
CAISESTRADGYTF
>.|TRBJ2-5|TRBV5-1|TRBD2
TGCGCCAGCAGCTTGGTGGGTCGGGGGGAGCAAGAGACCCAGTACTTC
CASSLVGRGEQETQYF
>.|TRBJ2-5|TRBV7-2|TRBD1
TGTGCCAGCAGCTTAGACTACAGGGGGCCGGAGACCCAGTACTTC
CASSLDYRGPETQYF
>.|TRBJ2-2|TRBV7-3|TRBD1
TGTGCCAGCAGCTTTACAGGGGGGAACACCGGGGAGCTGTTTTTT
CASSFTGGNTGELFF
>few|TRBJ2-1|TRBV27|.
TGTGCCAGCAGTTTACTCCCCACGGGGGCGGACTACAATGAGCAGTTCTTC
CASSLLPTGADYNEQFF
>.|TRBJ2-1|TRBV9|.
TGTGCCAGCAGCCCCCTCGATCAGGGATGGGGCAATGAGCAGTTCTTC
CASSPLDQGWGNEQFF
>once|TRBJ1-5|TRBV19|.
TGTGCCACCGGTGGGTATAGCAATCAGCCCCAGCATTTT
CATGGYSNQPQHF
>.|TRBJ2-7|TRBV18|.
TGTGCCAGCTCACCAAGGGGGATCGACGAGCAGTACTTC
CASSPRGIDEQYF
>.|TRBJ1-3|TRBV5-1|.
TGCGCCAGCAGCTTGGGTCAGACCCTCTCTGGAAACACCATATATTTT
CASSLGQTLSGNTIYF
>.|TRBJ2-5|TRBV30|TRBD2
TGTGCCTGGAGACTAGCGGGGGAAGAGACCCAGTACTTC
CAWRLAGEETQYF
>.|TRBJ1-1|TRBV20-1|.
TGCAGTGCTAGTTTCAGCCCTGGAGCATCAGCTTTCTTT
CSASFSPGASAFF
>.|TRBJ1-2|TRBV28|.
TGTGCCAGCAGTTTACCGGACAGATGGGGCTACACCTTC
CASSLPDRWGYTF
>once|TRBJ2-1|TRBV3-1/TRBV3-2|.
TGTGCCAGCAGCCAAGATTGGGAGCAGTTCTTC
CASSQDWEQFF
>few|TRBJ1-2|TRBV5-5|.
TGTGCCAGCAGCCCACAGGGTCCTTCAGATGGCTACACCTTC
CASSPQGPSDGYTF
>.|TRBJ2-5|TRBV5-1|.
TGCGCCAGCAGCTACGCAGGCCAAGAGACCCAGTACTTC
CASSYAGQETQYF
>.|TRBJ2-7|TRBV7-2|TRBD1
TGTGCCAGCAGCTTTGTCACAGGGGGCGCGCTGTCCTACGAGCAGTACTTC
CASSFVTGGALSYEQYF
>.|TRBJ2-5|TRBV5-4|TRBD2
TGTGCCAGCAGCTCCCGGACTAGCGGGTTTAACGGGGACTTC
CASSSRTSGFNGDF
>.|TRBJ1-2|TRBV19|TRBD1
TGTGCCAGTAGTCCTTTGACAGGGGCGAAGAGTGGCTACACCTTC
CASSPLTGAKSGYTF
>.|TRBJ2-7|TRBV7-9|.
TGTGCCAGCAGCTTATCAGGGCTCGAGCAGTACTTC
CASSLSGLEQYF
>.|TRBJ1-6|TRBV2|.
TGTGCCAGCAGTGAATTCAGGGCTTCTAATAATTCACCCCTCCACTTT
CASSEFRASNNSPLHF
>.|TRBJ2-3|TRBV5-1|TRBD2
TGCGCCAGCAGCTGGACTAGCGGGAGCACAGATACGCAGTATTTT
CASSWTSGSTDTQYF
>.|TRBJ1-5|TRBV10-3|TRBD1
TGTGCCATCAGTGAGTCGTTGGGACAGGGGGCCGGTAATCAGCCCCAGCATTTT
CAISESLGQGAGNQPQHF